Included here is one TCR beta chain sequence, with context. Its target is not known. These data belong to a study of T cell responses to AZD1222 COVID-19 vaccine. The data were produced by immunoSEQ multiplex PCR, yet TCRdb's version contains in-frame clones alone and is incomplete. In the table there are some 150,000 clones, 85% to 95% of which are singletons. Whole-study results and caveats: When two AZD1222 doses had been given, Spike-specific TCR breadth and depth rose.

This sequence was found in an adult in good health. The starting material was peripheral blood, obtained on day 0 of AZD1222 vaccination.

CDR3 sequence reads: CASSHLTNTEAFF. CDR3 nucleotides: TGCGCCAGCAGCCATCTTACGAACACTGAAGCTTTCTTT. The genes are TRBV4-1 and TRBJ1-1, with D unclear. Germline V gene lookup returns CDR1 MGHRA and CDR2 YSYEKL. V dropped 3 bases and J dropped 1 base, with 6 bases sitting between them. This CDR3 region has 13 residues.